Shown below are 18 T cell receptor beta chains from a single sample sequenced in a study of T cell changes during pregnancy in multiple sclerosis. The assay was immunoSEQ multiplex PCR, and TCRdb's table has in-frame clones only and misses some. The sample includes tens of thousands of clones, around 94% of them seen just once. Sample: peripheral blood. Receptor source: a female donor with multiple sclerosis, enrolled in a pregnancy study.

This clone was observed once. The chain carries TRBV28 and TRBJ2-5; TRBD2 agrees at 11 bases. This CDR3 spans 16 amino acids. Germline V CDR1 and CDR2: MDHEN, SYDVKM. After removal of 2 bases from V and 1 base from J, the junction contained 3 bases not matched to a gene. This CDR3 reads CASSLGGLAAQETQYF. In nucleotides, the CDR3 is TGTGCCAGCAGTTTAGGGGGACTAGCGGCCCAAGAGACCCAGTACTTC.

The chain carries TRBV19 and TRBJ2-5; D may be TRBD1 or TRBD2 (5 bases each). Trimming removed 5 bases from V and 6 bases from J, with 16 bases in between. This CDR3 spans 14 amino acids. Germline values: CDR1 LNHDA, CDR2 SQIVND (reference sequence). The CDR3 protein is CASSVSGLTKTQYF. In DNA, the CDR3 is TGTGCCAGTAGTGTCTCGGGGCTGACGAAGACCCAGTACTTC.

The CDR3 nucleotides are TGTGCCAGCAGCGTAGCGGGAGGGGGAAATGAGCAGTTCTTC. Translated, it gives CASSVAGGGNEQFF. The rearrangement uses TRBV6-1 and TRBJ2-1; 11 nucleotides align to TRBD2. This CDR3 has 14 amino acids. Germline V CDR1 and CDR2: MNHNS, SASEGT. V was clipped by 6 bases and J by 7 bases; unmatched bases: 5.

The chain joins TRBV6-5 to TRBJ1-2, with D maybe TRBD1 (6 bases). Trimming removed 5 bases at V and 4 bases at J, with 8 bases between. This CDR3 has 12 residues. Germline V gives CDR1 MNHEY, CDR2 SVGAGI. CDR3 region: CASSGGGYGYTF. The CDR3 DNA follows: TGTGCCAGCAGTGGAGGGGGCTATGGCTACACCTTC.

The V call is TRBV28, the J call TRBJ2-1; 12 bases align to TRBD2. With V trimmed by 8 bases and J by 8 bases, 7 bases remained unmatched. The CDR3 spans 14 residues. The germline gives CDR1 MDHEN, CDR2 SYDVKM. In DNA, the CDR3 is TGTGCCAGCTTGACTAGCGGGAGTTCCGATGAGCAGTTCTTC. Translating it yields CASLTSGSSDEQFF.

The chain combines TRBV14 with TRBJ2-3, with D unclear. V gave up 0 bases and J gave up 5 bases, with 6 bases separating them. The CDR3 sequence is 13 residues long. From germline, CDR1 is SGHDN and CDR2 FVKESK. CDR3 protein: CASSQDRRDTQYF. CDR3 nucleotide sequence: TGTGCCAGCAGCCAAGATAGACGAGATACGCAGTATTTT.

V gene TRBV10-3 combines with J gene TRBJ2-1; 9 bases are a match to TRBD2. Per germline, CDR1 ENHRY and CDR2 SYGVKD. J was trimmed by 6 bases and V by 0 bases; bases with no gene match: 6. The CDR3 spans 16 residues. The CDR3 nucleotides are TGTGCCATCAGTGAGTCTTCACTAGCGGGTCGCAATGAGCAGTTCTTC. It is translated as CAISESSLAGRNEQFF.

This chain joins TRBV29-1 and TRBJ2-1; D might be TRBD1 or TRBD2, each matching 5 bases. The V end lost 3 bases, the J end lost 5 bases, and 14 bases lay between the germline ends. Looked up from germline, CDR1 is SQVTM and CDR2 is ANQGSEA. This CDR3 spans 14 amino acids. CDR3 DNA sequence: TGCAGCGTTGACCAGGGCGGGCCCCACAATGAGCAGTTCTTC. It is translated as CSVDQGGPHNEQFF.

Only one count was recorded for this clone. The chain is built from TRBV5-1 and TRBJ1-2, with D perhaps matching TRBD1 (6 bases). V gave up 5 bases and J gave up 8 bases, with 16 bases separating them. The CDR3 extends over 13 amino acids. CDR1 is SGHRS, CDR2 YFSETQ, per germline. Here the CDR3 reads CASSLTGQSGYTF. The CDR3 nucleotides are TGCGCCAGCAGTTTAACAGGGCAATCGGGCTACACCTTC. Together with reference TRBV5-1 and TRBJ1-2, the CDR3 gives the full variable domain: KAGVTQTPRYLIKTRGQQVTLSCSPISGHRSVSWYQQTPGQGLQFLFEYFSETQRNKGNFPGRFSGRQFSNSRSEMNVSTLELGDSALYLCASSLTGQSGYTFGSGTRLTVV.

This chain links TRBV30 with TRBJ1-1; D is uncertain. V dropped 0 bases and J dropped 10 bases, with 9 bases sitting between them. There are 11 residues in the CDR3. Germline-derived CDR1 and CDR2 are GTSNPN and SVGIG (reference sequence). The CDR3 protein is CAWSVEEGAFF. The CDR3 nucleotides are TGTGCCTGGAGTGTAGAGGAGGGAGCTTTCTTT.

V usage is TRBV25-1 and J usage is TRBJ2-7; D possibly corresponds to TRBD2 (7 bases). Germline CDR1 and CDR2: MGHDK and SYGVNS. The CDR3 extends over 14 amino acids. Trimming left V 5 bases short and J 5 bases short, with 16 bases between. The chain's CDR3 is CASSTPTGRDEQYF. CDR3 DNA: TGTGCCAGCAGTACTCCAACAGGGAGGGACGAGCAGTACTTC.

The chain uses TRBV10-3 and TRBJ2-1, with D unclear. Germline lookup yields CDR1 ENHRY and CDR2 SYGVKD. This CDR3 is built from 15 residues. Trimming removed 7 bases at V and 1 base at J, with 14 bases between. The CDR3 protein is CAIMSTPTSYNEQFF. The DNA for the CDR3 is TGTGCCATCATGTCGACTCCTACGTCCTACAATGAGCAGTTCTTC.

The chain couples TRBV6-5 to TRBJ2-3; a possible D gene is TRBD1 (7 bases). Trimming stripped 6 bases from V and 0 bases from J, with 13 bases between. From germline, CDR1 is MNHEY and CDR2 SVGAGI. This CDR3 is 15 amino acids long. The CDR3 DNA sequence: TGTGCCAGCAGGGAACAGGGGAGGAGCACAGATACGCAGTATTTT. Translated: CASREQGRSTDTQYF.

The genes are TRBV27 and TRBJ2-3; 12 positions agree with TRBD2. Unmatched junction bases numbered 4, after V lost 6 bases and J lost 0 bases. The CDR3 is 16 amino acids. The V gene's germline CDR1 is MNHEY and CDR2 SMNVEV (reference sequence). The CDR3 DNA follows: TGTGCCAGCAGGCGACTAGCGGGGGTGAGCACAGATACGCAGTATTTT. Amino acid sequence: CASRRLAGVSTDTQYF.

This clone was found a few times. The chain has TRBV5-6 and TRBJ2-7; TRBD2 matches at 7 bases. With V trimmed by 0 bases and J by 0 bases, 6 bases remained unmatched. The CDR3 extends over 16 amino acids. Germline assignment: CDR1 SGHDT and CDR2 YYEEEE. CDR3 nucleotide sequence: TGTGCCAGCAGCTTGGGGTGGGGGGGACCCTCCTACGAGCAGTACTTC. This codes for CASSLGWGGPSYEQYF.

This chain links TRBV2 with TRBJ1-2; D unresolved. The CDR3 consists of 10 residues. Trimming took 4 bases from V and 7 from J, leaving 4 bases between them. Germline CDR1 is SNHLY and CDR2 is FYNNEI. As DNA, the CDR3 is TGTGCCAGCAGTGGGGGTGGCTACACCTTC. As protein: CASSGGGYTF.

This clone has just one count. CDR3 nucleotide sequence: TGTGCCAGCAGCTTAGTAACAGGAGATGAAGCTTTCTTT. Encoded protein: CASSLVTGDEAFF. The rearrangement links TRBV7-2 to TRBJ1-1, with D perhaps TRBD1 (5 bases). This CDR3 comprises 13 residues. With 1 base removed from V and 7 bases from J, the gap between germline ends came to 10 bases. Per the germline V gene, CDR1 is SGHTA and CDR2 is FQGNSA.

The chain has TRBV18 and TRBJ2-1; unclear D gene. The V and J ends lost 3 bases and 0 bases respectively, with 12 bases between them. This CDR3 has 16 residues. Germline V gene data show CDR1 as KGHSH and CDR2 as LQKENI. The CDR3 loop is CASSPGRSFSYNEQFF. Written as DNA, the CDR3 is TGTGCCAGCTCACCCGGACGTTCCTTCTCCTACAATGAGCAGTTCTTC.